This T cell receptor beta chain originates from a study of human T cells and chemical hapten exposure (dated by TCRdb to the early 2020s). Regarding the research as a whole: For sensitization, 2% DPC in acetone was applied to a roughly 2 cm by roughly 2 cm area of upper inner arm skin. The mostly female patient cohort included alopecia areata with under or over 50% scalp involvement, alopecia totalis and alopecia universalis. Blood for TCR sequencing was provided by twenty-nine alopecia patients at one to four time points (pre-sensitization, 2, 6 and 24 weeks). Blood samples were taken from patients before sensitization (week 0) and at 2, 6 and about 24 weeks after DPC sensitization. Patients additionally received weekly therapeutic DPC doses to the scalp throughout the approximately 25-week study period. This study followed changes in the peripheral blood TCR repertoire in vivo during primary and secondary sensitization of alopecia patients to the hapten diphenylcyclopropenone (DPC). Both TCR alpha and TCR beta chains were sequenced from each blood RNA sample. Patch testing was done on the upper back using Finn chambers containing 0.01% DPC, and results were scored after 6 days according to International Contact Dermatitis Research Group standards. Libraries were pooled for sequencing, and per-sample TCR yields varied mainly because of small differences in library volumes within the pool.

Points the paper makes about the study in general: After repeated subsampling, the strength of the expansion versus patch-test correlation and the threshold at which it became significant changed. Because all patients had alopecia, a presumed autoimmune disease, the immune response of the patients might differ from that of healthy individuals. A positive correlation was found between the number of PT1 expanded TCRs and patch test score, with significance reached at thresholds 8, 16 and 32 but not 4. Compared with pre-sensitization or healthy control sets, expanded TCRs formed significantly more large CDR3 similarity clusters, which is consistent with antigen-driven responses. DPC sensitization did not change how many TCRs were above 1 in 1000 frequency, and no evidence was found of alterations in global repertoire structure.

What this sample's time point label stands for: pre-sensitization, week 0. The treatment or condition label, as the study defines it: therapeutic diphenylcyclopropenone sensitization with weekly scalp DPC. Total RNA was extracted from unfractionated whole blood collected in Tempus Blood RNA tubes. Blood at each patch-test visit was drawn before the patch test was applied. Eligible patients were aged 18 to 70, diagnosed with alopecia, deemed suitable for DPC therapy, and excluded if pregnant. From V the trimming removes 9 bases and from J it removes 0 bases, while the gene matches leave 0 bases of the junction unaccounted for. The CDR3 numbers 13 residues from cysteine through phenylalanine. This entry keeps only the CDR3 DNA: 39 bases, framed from base 1. The germline V gene gives CDR1 as SNHLY and CDR2 as FYNNEI. Libraries were built with RACE. The reads were generated on a NextSeq 500. During library preparation, unique molecular identifiers were attached to individual cDNA molecules so that TCRs could be counted in a quantitative, reproducible way. For the original study's pipeline: Samples had a median of approximately 93,000 TCRs, with a range from 23,224 to 690,600. The Decombinator software suite was used to annotate V, J and CDR3 in the TCR reads. Every sample was subsampled to the same number of TCRs (28,000) for the PS versus PT1 abundance plots. TCRs were defined as expanded if absent before sensitization and observed at least eight times at the 2-week time point. The raw public reads went through TCRdb reprocessing: fastp at Q25, MiXCR clone calling, in-frame beta chains kept. Duplicate CDR3 protein sequences are folded into a single record with the most common DNA and genes. The V and J calls were determined by TCRdb, not by the authors. Here the sample has 34,000 or so distinct CDR3 sequences; approximately 10% occur a single time. The biggest ten clones account for 25% to 35% of the sample.

This clonotype has just a few counts. Its target antigen remains unknown. No base-level quality is on record; no much larger clone is a single base apart. The chain uses TRBV2 and TRBJ2-3; 10 bases in the junction line up with TRBD2. The sample was whole blood, taken in connection with sensitization to the hapten diphenylcyclopropenone (DPC). The TCR was taken from a man aged 45-65 years with alopecia areata. Some clones in this sample may be carry-over from other donors' samples. The CDR3 corresponds to CARTSGSTDTQYF. The base sequence is TGTGCCAGGACTAGCGGGAGCACAGATACGCAGTATTTT.